The 23 T cell receptor beta chains below all came from one sample that was sequenced in a study of cytomegalovirus exposure and HLA in healthy donors. Primers included in the PCR were 60 Vbeta and 13 Jbeta primers. Assay: immunoSEQ multiplex PCR; the TCRdb copy retains only in-frame clones and omits some. The table shows some 90,000 clones, with approximately 64% occurring only once. Sequences were obtained from PBMCs. These receptors all come from a boy aged 5-17 years in good health and CMV-seropositive.

A note on this clone: An end of the junction differs from the germline gene, which may be a read error. V is TRBV30 and J is TRBJ1-2; D remains ambiguous. The CDR3 sequence is 14 residues long. Germline V lookup: CDR1 GTSNPN, CDR2 SVGIG (reference sequence). For the CDR3, the DNA is TGTGCCTGGAGTGTTGGCAGCCCTAACTATGGCTACCCCTTC. Amino acid sequence: CAWSVGSPNYGYPF. The whole variable domain, remainder taken from reference TRBV30 and TRBJ1-2, is SQTIHQWPATLVQPVGSPLSLECTVEGTSNPNLYWYRQAAGRGLQLLFYSVGIGQISSEVPQNLSASRPQDRQFILSSKKLLLSDSGFYLCAWSVGSPNYGYPFGSGTRLTVV.

This clone has just a few counts. The chain joins TRBV5-1 to TRBJ2-3, with 7 positions matching TRBD2. V lost 5 bases, J lost 0 bases, and 6 bases stayed unmatched. The germline gives CDR1 SGHRS, CDR2 YFSETQ. The CDR3 consists of 15 residues. The CDR3 region is CASRGWGGSTDTQYF. The CDR3 nucleotides are TGCGCCAGCAGGGGATGGGGGGGTAGCACAGATACGCAGTATTTT.

The rearrangement links TRBV29-1 to TRBJ2-7; 7 bases fit TRBD1. Germline lookup yields CDR1 SQVTM and CDR2 ANQGSEA. The CDR3 contains 14 residues. Trimming cost V 6 bases and J 7 bases; bases outside gene matches: 15. This chain's CDR3 is CSVGTGEMRNEQYF. The CDR3 coding sequence is TGCAGCGTCGGCACAGGGGAGATGAGGAATGAGCAGTACTTC.

This chain joins TRBV27 and TRBJ1-3; D uncertain. The CDR3 loop spans 15 amino acids. Trimming took 0 bases from V and 0 from J, leaving 6 bases between them. Germline V gene data show CDR1 as MNHEY and CDR2 as SMNVEV (reference sequence). CDR3 nucleotide sequence: TGTGCCAGCAGTTTATCGGGCACCTCTGGAAACACCATATATTTT. Protein product: CASSLSGTSGNTIYF.

The rearrangement joins TRBV20-1 to TRBJ2-2, with D uncertain. With 3 bases removed from V and 14 bases from J, the gap between germline ends came to 13 bases. Germline V CDR1 and CDR2: DFQATT, SNEGSKA (reference sequence). The CDR3 has 11 amino acids. The DNA of the CDR3 is TGCAGTGCTAGCTCGGGTCCTCGTCTGTTTTTT. It specifies CSASSGPRLFF.

V is TRBV9 and J is TRBJ2-1; 10 nucleotides match TRBD2. J gave up 6 bases and V 0 bases, and 0 bases lay outside the gene matches. The CDR3 is made up of 14 amino acids. CDR1 and CDR2 (germline): SGDLS, YYNGEE. CDR3 region: CASSVASGGNEQFF. CDR3 DNA sequence: TGTGCCAGCAGCGTAGCTAGCGGGGGCAATGAGCAGTTCTTC.

A remark on this clone: Compared with germline, one end of the junction differs, possibly owing to a read error. The rearrangement uses TRBV19 and TRBJ1-2; D gene uncertain. The CDR3 sequence is 14 residues long. Germline assignment: CDR1 LNHDA and CDR2 SQIVND (reference sequence). The CDR3 DNA follows: TGTGCCAGTAGCGGCGGTACAAATAACTATGGCTACCCCTTC. This sequence encodes CASSGGTNNYGYPF.

The genes are TRBV7-8 and TRBJ2-5; TRBD1 aligns across 9 bases. From germline, CDR1 is SGHVS and CDR2 FQNEAQ. The CDR3 is 22 amino acids. V was clipped by 5 bases and J by 1 base; unmatched bases: 26. Here the CDR3 reads CASSPGPNRGTGSARFQETQYF. The CDR3 coding sequence is TGTGCCAGCAGCCCAGGACCCAATCGCGGGACAGGGAGCGCCCGGTTCCAAGAGACCCAGTACTTC.

The J gene is TRBJ2-3, the V gene TRBV5-4; TRBD2 agrees at 14 bases. The CDR3 runs 16 residues. Germline V gene sequence: CDR1 SGHNT, CDR2 YYREEE (reference sequence). Trimming at V came to 4 bases and at J to 6 bases, leaving 7 bases not matched to a gene. CDR3 in amino acids: CASSPTSGRVRDTQYF. CDR3 sequence (DNA): TGTGCCAGCAGCCCGACTAGCGGGAGGGTCCGGGATACGCAGTATTTT.

The V gene is TRBV6-5, the J gene TRBJ2-6; D is unclear. This CDR3 is 14 amino acids long. Germline CDR1 reads MNHEY; CDR2 reads SVGAGI. Trimming shortened V by 6 bases and J by 0 bases, and 6 bases separated the two germline ends. In DNA form, the CDR3 reads TGTGCCAGCAGGCAGTACTCTGGGGCCAACGTCCTGACTTTC. Amino acids: CASRQYSGANVLTF.

V usage is TRBV18 and J usage is TRBJ2-3; TRBD2 is a possible D gene (5 bases). From germline, CDR1 is KGHSH and CDR2 LQKENI. The CDR3 runs 15 residues. Trimming left V 3 bases short and J 4 bases short, with 14 bases between. CDR3 in DNA: TGTGCCAGCTCACCGGATGGGAGTGTCTCAGATACGCAGTATTTT. It codes for CASSPDGSVSDTQYF.

This chain uses TRBV9 with TRBJ2-5; TRBD2 agrees at 14 bases. CDR1 and CDR2 from the germline V gene are SGDLS and YYNGEE. There are 14 residues in the CDR3. V lost 3 bases, J lost 8 bases, and 3 bases stayed unmatched. CDR3 in DNA: TGTGCCAGCAGCGAAGGACTAGCGGGAGGCACCCAGTACTTC. This codes for CASSEGLAGGTQYF. The full variable domain, with the rest looked up from reference TRBV9 and TRBJ2-5, is DSGVTQTPKHLITATGQRVTLRCSPRSGDLSVYWYQQSLDQGLQFLIQYYNGEERAKGNILERFSAQQFPDLHSELNLSSLELGDSALYFCASSEGLAGGTQYFGPGTRLLVL.

The chain carries TRBV6-1 and TRBJ2-7; TRBD1 might be the D (6 bases). Trimming pared 3 bases from V and 3 bases from J, leaving 9 bases between. The CDR3 contains 13 residues. CDR1 is MNHNS, CDR2 SASEGT, per germline. CDR3 coding DNA: TGTGCCAGCAGTGAGACAGGTGACTACGAGCAGTACTTC. It codes for CASSETGDYEQYF.

This clone was found a few times. The rearrangement uses TRBV19 and TRBJ1-1, with 8 bases lining up with TRBD1. The CDR3 length is 12 residues. Per germline, CDR1 LNHDA and CDR2 SQIVND (reference sequence). Trimming took 6 bases from V and 3 from J; bases not matched to a gene: 0. This CDR3 reads CASRTGDTEAFF. The CDR3 DNA sequence: TGTGCCAGTAGGACAGGGGACACTGAAGCTTTCTTT.

This clone was seen more than once but under ten times. This chain connects TRBV30 to TRBJ1-2, with 11 bases aligning to TRBD1. The CDR3 covers 14 residues. The V and J ends lost 4 bases and 14 bases, in that order; junction bases with no gene match: 15. Per germline, CDR1 GTSNPN and CDR2 SVGIG (reference sequence). The chain's CDR3 is CAWTGTGGGLAWTF. For the CDR3, the DNA is TGTGCCTGGACCGGGACAGGGGGGGGCTTGGCTTGGACCTTC.

This chain uses TRBV29-1 with TRBJ2-2; D unclear. Germline assignment: CDR1 SQVTM and CDR2 ANQGSEA. The CDR3 runs to 14 residues. With 2 bases removed from V and 1 base from J, the gap between germline ends came to 8 bases. The CDR3 bases are TGCAGCGTTGAAAAGGCAGGGAACACCGGGGAGCTGTTTTTT. Translation: CSVEKAGNTGELFF.

This chain links TRBV19 with TRBJ2-5, with 7 bases that match TRBD2. V gave up 9 bases and J gave up 1 base; unmatched junction bases: 8. Per germline, CDR1 LNHDA and CDR2 SQIVND (reference sequence). CDR3 length equals 14 residues. The DNA for the CDR3 is TGTGCCAGCACATCAGGGAGGGGCCAAGAGACCCAGTACTTC. The encoded protein is CASTSGRGQETQYF. Together with reference TRBV19 and TRBJ2-5, the CDR3 gives the full variable domain: DGGITQSPKYLFRKEGQNVTLSCEQNLNHDAMYWYRQDPGQGLRLIYYSQIVNDFQKGDIAEGYSVSREKKESFPLTVTSAQKNPTAFYLCASTSGRGQETQYFGPGTRLLVL.

The chain combines TRBV19 with TRBJ1-1, with unresolved D. Germline assignment: CDR1 LNHDA and CDR2 SQIVND (reference sequence). Trimming left V 7 bases short and J 7 bases short, with 10 bases between. CDR3 length: 11 amino acids. Written as DNA, the CDR3 is TGTGCCAGTAACGTTGGAGTTGAAGCTTTCTTT. Translation gives CASNVGVEAFF. Full variable domain (outside the CDR3, taken from reference TRBV19 and TRBJ1-1): DGGITQSPKYLFRKEGQNVTLSCEQNLNHDAMYWYRQDPGQGLRLIYYSQIVNDFQKGDIAEGYSVSREKKESFPLTVTSAQKNPTAFYLCASNVGVEAFFGQGTRLTVV.

This clone was seen just once. V and J are TRBV5-4 and TRBJ1-2, with a tentative D call TRBD1 (6 bases). CDR1 and CDR2 (germline): SGHNT, YYREEE (reference sequence). Between the trimmed V and J ends, which lost 1 base and 4 bases, there was a span of 14 bases. CDR3 length: 15 amino acids. The CDR3 DNA reads as TGTGCCAGCAGCTTGAGGTCAGGGGTGAGCTATGGCTACACCTTC. Protein: CASSLRSGVSYGYTF.

The chain recombines TRBV5-1 with TRBJ2-2, with 8 bases lining up with TRBD1. Trimming removed 0 bases from V and 6 bases from J; junction bases left unmatched: 7. The CDR3 loop spans 16 amino acids. Germline V gene lookup returns CDR1 SGHRS and CDR2 YFSETQ. The chain's CDR3 is CASSLVWQGAAGELFF. The CDR3 DNA reads as TGCGCCAGCAGCTTGGTCTGGCAGGGGGCCGCCGGGGAGCTGTTTTTT.

This clone was observed a handful of times. The CDR3 protein is CASSLEQGAHQPQHF. For the CDR3, the DNA is TGTGCCAGCAGCTTAGAACAGGGGGCGCATCAGCCCCAGCATTTT. The chain couples TRBV7-2 to TRBJ1-5, with 9 nucleotides matching TRBD1. The CDR3 runs 15 residues. Trimming cost V 1 base and J 5 bases; bases outside gene matches: 3. The germline V gene encodes CDR1 SGHTA and CDR2 FQGNSA.

The chain recombines TRBV30 with TRBJ2-7, with D maybe TRBD2 (5 bases). CDR1 is GTSNPN and CDR2 is SVGIG in the germline V gene (reference sequence). Trimming removed 3 bases at V and 7 bases at J, with 19 bases between. CDR3 length: 14 amino acids. CDR3 amino acids: CAWSRGRSYVEQYF. In DNA form, the CDR3 reads TGTGCCTGGAGCCGAGGGAGAAGCTACGTGGAGCAGTACTTC. The full variable domain, completed using reference TRBV30 and TRBJ2-7, is SQTIHQWPATLVQPVGSPLSLECTVEGTSNPNLYWYRQAAGRGLQLLFYSVGIGQISSEVPQNLSASRPQDRQFILSSKKLLLSDSGFYLCAWSRGRSYVEQYFGPGTRLTVT.

The chain carries TRBV7-2 and TRBJ1-5, with a tentative D call TRBD1 (5 bases). The CDR3 loop spans 14 amino acids. V dropped 5 bases and J dropped 6 bases, with 14 bases sitting between them. Germline V CDR1 and CDR2: SGHTA, FQGNSA. CDR3 DNA: TGTGCCAGCAGCCCCCGGGAGGGGACTCAGCCCCAGCATTTT. Protein sequence: CASSPREGTQPQHF.